In this sample, the clone carrying this TCR beta chain turned up a few times. This entry comes from a study of blood T cell repertoires in COVID-19. Study-wide context: Sample material is recorded as cDNA or gDNA derived from T cells, B-cell-depleted T cells, or PBMCs.

Source study methods: It was from reference gene primer amplification that nucleated cell counts were estimated. Libraries were prepared by immunoSEQ multiplex PCR; TCRdb keeps only in-frame clonotypes and omits some of them. The V and J calls and clone size were taken over from that table, and D and trimming were inferred from the DNA. Seen here are 15,000 to 20,000 clones, around 80% observed once, and the top ten hold 6.5% to 9%. Germline V gene lookup returns CDR1 SGDLS and CDR2 YYNGEE. V was clipped by 4 bases and J by 0 bases; unmatched bases: 4. This CDR3 region has 15 residues. This chain joins TRBV9 and TRBJ2-3; 8 bases agree with TRBD1. This TCR was sampled from a man aged 55 to 69 with acute or convalescent COVID-19. Sequenced material: peripheral blood. The DNA for the CDR3 is TGTGCCAGCAGCTTCGGACAGGGAAGCACAGATACGCAGTATTTT. Protein product: CASSFGQGSTDTQYF.